Included here is one TCR beta chain sequence, with context. What it recognizes is unknown. V lost 3 bases, J lost 4 bases, and 14 bases stayed unmatched. The CDR3 length is 18 residues. CDR1 is SGDLS and CDR2 is YYNGEE in the germline V gene. TCRdb keeps only in-frame clones here, not all; method: immunoSEQ multiplex PCR. The table lists some 270,000 clones, approximately 86% of them singletons. It was the approximately 130-subject validation cohort, separate from the approximately 690-subject first cohort, to which the donors belonged. These data come from a study of cytomegalovirus exposure and HLA in healthy donors. Study results and limitations: The study listed 150 to 200 cytomegalovirus-associated TCR beta chains. According to a later analysis, TCR clusters from the first cohort tended to co-occur in the roughly 110 validation repertoires. Diagnosis of cytomegalovirus status made by the classifier reportedly showed high specificity and sensitivity.

The chain carries TRBV9 and TRBJ2-5, with 11 bases matching TRBD2. What was sequenced was PBMCs. This sequence was found in a woman aged 18-29 years in good health and CMV-seronegative. The CDR3 is CASSAGPGRGLAGETQYF. The CDR3 DNA is TGTGCCAGCAGCGCGGGACCAGGTCGCGGACTAGCGGGAGAGACCCAGTACTTC. The full variable domain, rest sourced from reference TRBV9 and TRBJ2-5, is DSGVTQTPKHLITATGQRVTLRCSPRSGDLSVYWYQQSLDQGLQFLIQYYNGEERAKGNILERFSAQQFPDLHSELNLSSLELGDSALYFCASSAGPGRGLAGETQYFGPGTRLLVL.